This T cell receptor (beta chain) was captured in a study of control samples from healthy donors and cancer patients. Sequenced by immunoSEQ multiplex PCR; TCRdb stores in-frame clones only, minus some. The sample contains 100,000 to 150,000 clones, roughly 89% of which appear only once. V was trimmed by 7 bases and J by 2 bases, leaving 11 bases between them. Germline values: CDR1 MNHEY, CDR2 SVGAGI. This CDR3 has 13 residues. This chain connects TRBV6-5 to TRBJ2-5, with unresolved D. Sequencing was carried out using blood. The source of this sequence is a man younger than 45 in good health. The CDR3 reads CASKDSNQETQYF. CDR3 sequence (DNA): TGTGCCAGCAAAGACTCGAATCAAGAGACCCAGTACTTC.